The 22 T cell receptor beta chains listed next were all sequenced from one sample in a study of cytomegalovirus exposure and HLA in healthy donors. Primers included in the PCR were 60 Vbeta and 13 Jbeta primers. The data were produced by immunoSEQ multiplex PCR, yet TCRdb's version contains in-frame clones alone and is incomplete. The table includes 130,000 to 150,000 clones, around 78% detected once. The specimen sequenced was PBMCs. These receptor sequences come from a man aged 40-49 years in good health and CMV-seropositive.

V is TRBV28 and J is TRBJ2-7; 9 bases align to TRBD1. This CDR3 has 15 residues. The ends lost 9 bases at V and 2 bases at J; junction bases unmatched: 11. The germline gives CDR1 MDHEN, CDR2 SYDVKM. The CDR3 protein is CASRGDRTGAYEQYF. The CDR3 coding sequence is TGTGCCAGTCGCGGGGACCGGACAGGGGCCTACGAGCAGTACTTC.

This chain joins TRBV7-7 and TRBJ2-5; D might be TRBD2 (5 bases). Germline-derived CDR1 and CDR2 are SSHAT and FNYEAQ (reference sequence). This CDR3 is 13 amino acids long. Trimming removed 3 bases from V and 2 bases from J, with 7 bases in between. The CDR3 DNA follows: TGTGCCAGCAGCTTTAGCGATCAAGAGACCCAGTACTTC. Its protein product is CASSFSDQETQYF. The full variable domain, in which reference TRBV7-7 and TRBJ2-5 provide the parts outside the CDR3, is GAGVSQSPRYKVTKRGQDVTLRCDPISSHATLYWYQQALGQGPEFLTYFNYEAQPDKSGLPSDRFSAERPEGSISTLTIQRTEQRDSAMYRCASSFSDQETQYFGPGTRLLVL.

This clone was detected only a few times. As DNA, the CDR3 is TGCGCCAGCAGCCCCTGGGGACAGGCTGATAGGGGCTACACCTTC. Its translation: CASSPWGQADRGYTF. The chain has TRBV4-3 and TRBJ1-2; 8 nucleotides align to TRBD1. CDR3 size: 15 residues. Germline loops: CDR1 LGHNA, CDR2 YSLEER. Trimming cost V 4 bases and J 8 bases; bases outside gene matches: 12.

The chain has TRBV6-5 and TRBJ1-1; D uncertain. The CDR3 is made up of 14 amino acids. CDR1 and CDR2 (germline): MNHEY, SVGAGI. V was clipped by 5 bases and J by 0 bases, with 10 bases between them. Written as DNA, the CDR3 is TGTGCCAGCAGTCAAAACCGGGTGAACACTGAAGCTTTCTTT. Protein sequence: CASSQNRVNTEAFF.

V is TRBV6-1 and J is TRBJ1-5; 8 nucleotides line up with TRBD1. This CDR3 comprises 15 residues. The trim removed 5 bases at V and 6 bases at J, leaving 9 bases unmatched. The V gene's germline CDR1 is MNHNS and CDR2 SASEGT. The CDR3 region has the DNA TGTGCCAGCAGTAGAGGGACAGGCGGCGGTCAGCCCCAGCATTTT. It translates to CASSRGTGGGQPQHF.

This sequence joins TRBV6-4 and TRBJ1-1, with D unclear. The CDR3 sequence is 14 residues long. Trimming left V 5 bases short and J 6 bases short, with 16 bases between. Germline V gene sequence: CDR1 MRHNA, CDR2 SNTAGT. The CDR3 DNA follows: TGTGCCAGCAGTCAAACCAGAGGTAACTCTGAAGCTTTCTTT. The encoded protein is CASSQTRGNSEAFF.

The V call is TRBV5-6, the J call TRBJ2-5; no definite D call. The J call is in doubt because the DNA end fits TRBJ2-7 better. Germline V gene lookup returns CDR1 SGHDT and CDR2 YYEEEE. This CDR3 comprises 14 residues. CDR3 protein: CASSQPYQAYEQYF. CDR3 coding DNA: TGTGCCAGCAGCCAACCATACCAAGCGTACGAGCAGTACTTC.

The rearrangement links TRBV12-2 to TRBJ2-1; TRBD2, the table's D call, lacks a check against the DNA. TRBV12-2 is listed as a pseudogene. This CDR3 has 15 residues. The CDR3 here is CASRLVGGRVNEQFF. Written as DNA, the CDR3 is TGTGCAAGTCGCTTAGTTGGAGGGAGGGTCAATGAGCAGTTCTTC.

This clone has a handful of counts. The sample carries other DNA sequences with the same CDR3. The V gene is TRBV5-5, the J gene TRBJ1-2, with D perhaps matching TRBD1 (6 bases). Germline V lookup: CDR1 SGHKS, CDR2 YYEKEE (reference sequence). The CDR3 extends over 14 amino acids. Trimming shortened V by 4 bases and J by 4 bases, and 14 bases separated the two germline ends. This chain's CDR3 is CASSPDSGGYGYTF. For the CDR3, the DNA is TGTGCCAGCAGCCCGGACAGCGGGGGCTATGGCTACACCTTC.

A note on this clone: Other DNA sequences within the sample encode an identical CDR3. V usage is TRBV4-3 and J usage is TRBJ2-1; TRBD2 matches 10 bases. The CDR3 consists of 15 residues. V lost 10 bases, J lost 4 bases, and 10 bases stayed unmatched. Germline loops: CDR1 LGHNA, CDR2 YSLEER. The CDR3 protein is CANHRGLARYNEQFF. The CDR3 region has the DNA TGCGCCAATCACCGGGGACTAGCGAGATACAATGAGCAGTTCTTC.

The chain employs TRBV7-2 and TRBJ2-5; 7 positions match TRBD2. The CDR3 has 13 residues. V shed 5 bases and J 3 bases; nucleotides not matched to a gene: 3. Germline CDR1 and CDR2: SGHTA and FQGNSA. CDR3 DNA sequence: TGTGCCAGCAGCCCCAGCGGGGAAGAGACCCAGTACTTC. Translating gives CASSPSGEETQYF.

The chain recombines TRBV7-2 with TRBJ2-5, with 14 bases lining up with TRBD2. J lost 5 bases, V lost 5 bases, and 13 bases had no gene match. The CDR3 is made up of 18 amino acids. Germline V gene data show CDR1 as SGHTA and CDR2 as FQGNSA. CDR3 coding DNA: TGTGCCAGCAGCCCCCCACCGGGACTAGCGGGAGCTTACGAGACCCAGTACTTC. This gives the protein CASSPPPGLAGAYETQYF. The full variable domain, with the rest looked up from reference TRBV7-2 and TRBJ2-5, is GAGVSQSPSNKVTEKGKDVELRCDPISGHTALYWYRQSLGQGLEFLIYFQGNSAPDKSGLPSDRFSAERTGGSVSTLTIQRTQQEDSAVYLCASSPPPGLAGAYETQYFGPGTRLLVL.

This chain connects TRBV5-1 to TRBJ1-1, with 7 bases that match TRBD1. The CDR3 runs 17 residues. V shed 5 bases and J 3 bases; nucleotides not matched to a gene: 16. Germline lookup yields CDR1 SGHRS and CDR2 YFSETQ. The CDR3 DNA sequence: TGCGCCAGCAGAAAACAGGGGCTGATTCTGGGGGACACTGAAGCTTTCTTT. This encodes CASRKQGLILGDTEAFF.

The chain has TRBV25-1 and TRBJ2-6; D might be TRBD2 (5 bases). This CDR3 is built from 13 residues. Germline V lookup: CDR1 MGHDK, CDR2 SYGVNS. V was pared by 11 bases and J by 0 bases, with 8 bases between. The CDR3 region has the DNA TGTGCCCACGGGGTCTCTGGGGCCAACGTCCTGACTTTC. This translates into CAHGVSGANVLTF.

In its sample, this clone was seen a few times. V usage is TRBV5-1 and J usage is TRBJ1-4; D is possibly TRBD1 (6 bases). CDR1 is SGHRS and CDR2 is YFSETQ in the germline V gene. Deletions cut 4 bases from V and 2 bases from J, with 12 bases between. The CDR3 covers 15 residues. The CDR3: CASSSTGSTNEKLFF. The CDR3 DNA is TGCGCCAGCAGCAGTACAGGGAGCACTAATGAAAAACTGTTTTTT.

The chain recombines TRBV30 with TRBJ2-5, with D maybe TRBD2 (5 bases). The CDR3 length is 13 residues. The V and J ends lost 3 bases and 2 bases respectively, with 10 bases between them. The germline V gene encodes CDR1 GTSNPN and CDR2 SVGIG (reference sequence). The chain's CDR3 is CAWRGSGQETQYF. CDR3 bases: TGTGCCTGGAGGGGTTCGGGACAAGAGACCCAGTACTTC.

The chain is built from TRBV7-9 and TRBJ1-2; no definite D call. With 1 base removed from V and 5 bases from J, the gap between germline ends came to 8 bases. The length of the CDR3 is 13 residues. CDR1 SEHNR and CDR2 FQNEAQ come from the germline V gene (reference sequence). CDR3 bases: TGTGCCAGCAGCTTAGGCAGGATGTATGGCTACACCTTC. Translating it yields CASSLGRMYGYTF.

The chain carries TRBV19 and TRBJ1-5; TRBD1 matches at 9 bases. The J segment lost 4 bases and the V segment lost 10 bases, leaving 11 bases of the junction unmatched. Per germline, CDR1 LNHDA and CDR2 SQIVND (reference sequence). There are 15 residues in the CDR3. CDR3 nucleotide sequence: TGTGCCACGTCGAGGGACAGGGCAAGGAATCAGCCCCAGCATTTT. This sequence encodes CATSRDRARNQPQHF.

The V and J genes are TRBV2 and TRBJ1-5; perhaps TRBD1 as D (5 bases). CDR1 and CDR2 (germline): SNHLY, FYNNEI. The CDR3 is made up of 16 amino acids. V lost 6 bases to trimming and J lost 2 bases, with 17 bases between them. The CDR3, as DNA: TGTGCCAGCAGCGTAGGGGCCGTAACGGGCAATCAGCCCCAGCATTTT. Amino acids: CASSVGAVTGNQPQHF.

The rearrangement links TRBV5-1 to TRBJ2-2; the match to TRBD2 covers 7 bases. CDR3 length: 14 residues. Germline V gene sequence: CDR1 SGHRS, CDR2 YFSETQ. The V gene end was trimmed by 10 bases and the J gene end by 0 bases; junction bases not matched to a gene: 6. The CDR3: CAGRREPNTGELFF. In nucleotides, the CDR3 is TGCGCCGGACGGCGGGAGCCGAACACCGGGGAGCTGTTTTTT. Drawing the rest from reference TRBV5-1 and TRBJ2-2, the complete variable domain is KAGVTQTPRYLIKTRGQQVTLSCSPISGHRSVSWYQQTPGQGLQFLFEYFSETQRNKGNFPGRFSGRQFSNSRSEMNVSTLELGDSALYLCAGRREPNTGELFFGEGSRLTVL.

Points on this clone: The junction shows a germline mismatch at one end, possibly a read error. This chain joins TRBV7-8 and TRBJ2-3; TRBD2 aligns across 12 bases. Per the germline V gene, CDR1 is SGHVS and CDR2 is FQNEAQ. The CDR3 sequence is 12 residues long. CDR3 sequence reads: CASSPGTSGPDF. The CDR3 DNA reads TGTGCCAGCAGCCCCGGGACTAGCGGGCCGGATTTT. Looking up the rest from reference TRBV7-8 and TRBJ2-3 gives the full variable domain: GAGVSQSPRYKVAKRGQDVALRCDPISGHVSLFWYQQALGQGPEFLTYFQNEAQLDKSGLPSDRFFAERPEGSVSTLKIQRTQQEDSAVYLCASSPGTSGPDFGPGTRLTVL.

In this sample, this clone turned up a few times. The rearrangement links TRBV7-3 to TRBJ2-1; possible D gene TRBD1, 5 bases. V lost 1 base to trimming and J lost 6 bases, with 10 bases between them. Germline CDR1 is SGHTA and CDR2 is FQGTGA. The CDR3 has 14 amino acids. The CDR3 coding sequence is TGTGCCAGCAGCTTAAATACAGGACGCAATGAGCAGTTCTTC. The encoded protein is CASSLNTGRNEQFF.